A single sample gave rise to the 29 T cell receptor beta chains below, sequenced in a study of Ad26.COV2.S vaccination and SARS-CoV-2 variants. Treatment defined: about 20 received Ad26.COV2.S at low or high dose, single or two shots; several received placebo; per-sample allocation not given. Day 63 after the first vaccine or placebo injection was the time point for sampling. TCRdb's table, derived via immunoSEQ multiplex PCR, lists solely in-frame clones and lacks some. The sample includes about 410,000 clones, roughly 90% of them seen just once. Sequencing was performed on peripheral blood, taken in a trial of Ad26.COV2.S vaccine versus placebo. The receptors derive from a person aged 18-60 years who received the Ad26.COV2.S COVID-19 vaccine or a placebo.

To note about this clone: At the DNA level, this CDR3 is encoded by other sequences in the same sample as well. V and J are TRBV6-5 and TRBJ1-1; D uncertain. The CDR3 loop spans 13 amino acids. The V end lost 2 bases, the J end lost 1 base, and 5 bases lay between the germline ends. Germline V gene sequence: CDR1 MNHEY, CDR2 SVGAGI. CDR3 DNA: TGTGCCAGCAGTTACAGGACGAACACTGAAGCTTTCTTT. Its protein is CASSYRTNTEAFF.

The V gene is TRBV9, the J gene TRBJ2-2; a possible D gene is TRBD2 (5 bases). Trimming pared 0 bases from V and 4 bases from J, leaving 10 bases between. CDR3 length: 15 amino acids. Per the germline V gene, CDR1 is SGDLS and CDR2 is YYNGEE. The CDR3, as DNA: TGTGCCAGCAGCGTAGTCCGGGAAGGCACCGGGGAGCTGTTTTTT. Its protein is CASSVVREGTGELFF.

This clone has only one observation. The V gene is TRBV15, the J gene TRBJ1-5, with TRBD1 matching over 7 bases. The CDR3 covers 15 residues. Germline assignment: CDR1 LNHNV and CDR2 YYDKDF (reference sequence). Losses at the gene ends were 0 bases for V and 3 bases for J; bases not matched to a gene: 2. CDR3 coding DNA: TGTGCCACCAGCAGAGAAGGGACAGTCAATCAGCCCCAGCATTTT. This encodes CATSREGTVNQPQHF.

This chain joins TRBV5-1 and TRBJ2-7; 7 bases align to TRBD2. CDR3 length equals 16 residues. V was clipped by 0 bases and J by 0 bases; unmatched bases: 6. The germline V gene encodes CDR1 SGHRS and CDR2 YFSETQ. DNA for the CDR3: TGCGCCAGCAGCTTGGCCACTAGCGTGAGCTCCTACGAGCAGTACTTC. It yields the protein CASSLATSVSSYEQYF. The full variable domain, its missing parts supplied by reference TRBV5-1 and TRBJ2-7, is KAGVTQTPRYLIKTRGQQVTLSCSPISGHRSVSWYQQTPGQGLQFLFEYFSETQRNKGNFPGRFSGRQFSNSRSEMNVSTLELGDSALYLCASSLATSVSSYEQYFGPGTRLTVT.

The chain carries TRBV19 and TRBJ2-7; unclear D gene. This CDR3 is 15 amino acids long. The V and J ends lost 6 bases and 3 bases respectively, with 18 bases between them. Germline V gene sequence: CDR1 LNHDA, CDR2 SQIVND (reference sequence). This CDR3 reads CASSPEGLAGYEQYF. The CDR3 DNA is TGTGCCAGTAGCCCCGAAGGGCTTGCTGGCTACGAGCAGTACTTC.

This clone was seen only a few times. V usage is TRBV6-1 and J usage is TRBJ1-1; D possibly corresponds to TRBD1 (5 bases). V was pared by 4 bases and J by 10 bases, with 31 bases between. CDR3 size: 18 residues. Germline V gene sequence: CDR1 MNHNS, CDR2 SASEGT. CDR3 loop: CASSVRDSRIGEAQGAFF. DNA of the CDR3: TGTGCCAGCAGTGTACGGGACTCCCGGATAGGAGAAGCCCAAGGAGCTTTCTTT.

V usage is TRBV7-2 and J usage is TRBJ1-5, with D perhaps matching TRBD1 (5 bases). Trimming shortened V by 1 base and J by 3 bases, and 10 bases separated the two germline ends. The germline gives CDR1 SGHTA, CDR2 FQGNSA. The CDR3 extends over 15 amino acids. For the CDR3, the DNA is TGTGCCAGCAGCTTAGGGGGGTCAGTCAATCAGCCCCAGCATTTT. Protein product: CASSLGGSVNQPQHF.

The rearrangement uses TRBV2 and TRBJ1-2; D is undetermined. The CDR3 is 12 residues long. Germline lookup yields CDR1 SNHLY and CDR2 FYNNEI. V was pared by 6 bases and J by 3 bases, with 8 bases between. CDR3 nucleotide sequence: TGTGCCAGCAGGGAATTCGACTATGGCTACACCTTC. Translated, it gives CASREFDYGYTF.

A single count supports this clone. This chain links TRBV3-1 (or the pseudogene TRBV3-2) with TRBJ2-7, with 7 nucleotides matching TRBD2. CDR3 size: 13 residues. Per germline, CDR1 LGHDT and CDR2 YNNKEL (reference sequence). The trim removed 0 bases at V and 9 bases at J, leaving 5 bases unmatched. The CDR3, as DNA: TGTGCCAGCAGCCAAGAAGGGAGGGACGGGCAGTACTTC. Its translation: CASSQEGRDGQYF.

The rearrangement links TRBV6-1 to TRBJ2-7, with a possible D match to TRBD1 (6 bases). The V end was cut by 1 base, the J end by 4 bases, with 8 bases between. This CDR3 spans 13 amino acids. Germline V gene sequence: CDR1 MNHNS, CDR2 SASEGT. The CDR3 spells CASSEEDSYEQYF. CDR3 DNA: TGTGCCAGCAGTGAAGAGGACAGTTACGAGCAGTACTTC.

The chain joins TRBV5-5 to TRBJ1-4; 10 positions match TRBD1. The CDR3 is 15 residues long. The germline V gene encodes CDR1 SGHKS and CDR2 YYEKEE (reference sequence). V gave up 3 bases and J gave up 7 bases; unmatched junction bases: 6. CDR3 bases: TGTGCCAGCAGCTGGACGGGACAGGGGAGTGAAAAACTGTTTTTT. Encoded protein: CASSWTGQGSEKLFF.

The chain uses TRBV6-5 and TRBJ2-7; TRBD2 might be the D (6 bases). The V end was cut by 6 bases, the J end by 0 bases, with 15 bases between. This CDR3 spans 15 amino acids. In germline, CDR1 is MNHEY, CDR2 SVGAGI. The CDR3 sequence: CASSNTGLSSYEQYF. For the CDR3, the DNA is TGTGCCAGCAGCAACACGGGACTTAGCTCCTACGAGCAGTACTTC.

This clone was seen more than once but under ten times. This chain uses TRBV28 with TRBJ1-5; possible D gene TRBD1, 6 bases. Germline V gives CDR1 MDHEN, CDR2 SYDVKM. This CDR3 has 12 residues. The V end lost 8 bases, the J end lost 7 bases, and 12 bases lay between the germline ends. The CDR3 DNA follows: TGTGCCAGCCTGGGGGCTGGCCAGCCCCAGCATTTT. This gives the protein CASLGAGQPQHF.

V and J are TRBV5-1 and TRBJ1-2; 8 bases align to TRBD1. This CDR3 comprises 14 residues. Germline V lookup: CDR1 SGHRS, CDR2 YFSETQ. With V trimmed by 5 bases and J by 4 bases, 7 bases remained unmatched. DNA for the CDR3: TGCGCCAGCAGTACTGGACAGGGTGGCTATGGCTACACCTTC. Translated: CASSTGQGGYGYTF.

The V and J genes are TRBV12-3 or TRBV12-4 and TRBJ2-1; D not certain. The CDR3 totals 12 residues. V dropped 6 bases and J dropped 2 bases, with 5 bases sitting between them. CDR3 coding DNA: TGTGCCAGCAGACTGACCTACAATGAGCAGTTCTTC. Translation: CASRLTYNEQFF.

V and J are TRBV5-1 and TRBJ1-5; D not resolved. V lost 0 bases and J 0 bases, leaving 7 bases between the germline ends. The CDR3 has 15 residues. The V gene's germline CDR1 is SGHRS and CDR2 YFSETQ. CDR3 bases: TGCGCCAGCAGCTTGGCCAGGTATAGCAATCAGCCCCAGCATTTT. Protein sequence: CASSLARYSNQPQHF. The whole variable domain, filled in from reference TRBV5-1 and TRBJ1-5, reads KAGVTQTPRYLIKTRGQQVTLSCSPISGHRSVSWYQQTPGQGLQFLFEYFSETQRNKGNFPGRFSGRQFSNSRSEMNVSTLELGDSALYLCASSLARYSNQPQHFGDGTRLSIL.

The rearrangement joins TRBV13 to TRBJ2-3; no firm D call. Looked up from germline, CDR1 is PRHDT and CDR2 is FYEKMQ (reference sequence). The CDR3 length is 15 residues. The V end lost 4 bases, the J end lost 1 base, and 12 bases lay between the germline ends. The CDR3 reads CASSSPSAGTDTQYF. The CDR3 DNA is TGTGCCAGCAGCTCCCCCAGCGCCGGCACAGATACGCAGTATTTT.

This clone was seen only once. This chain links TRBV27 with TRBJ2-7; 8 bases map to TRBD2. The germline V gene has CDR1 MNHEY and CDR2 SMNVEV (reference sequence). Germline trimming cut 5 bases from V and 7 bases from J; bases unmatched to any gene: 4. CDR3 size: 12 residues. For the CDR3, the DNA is TGTGCCAGCAGTGTGTCGGGGGGGGAGCAGTACTTC. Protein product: CASSVSGGEQYF.

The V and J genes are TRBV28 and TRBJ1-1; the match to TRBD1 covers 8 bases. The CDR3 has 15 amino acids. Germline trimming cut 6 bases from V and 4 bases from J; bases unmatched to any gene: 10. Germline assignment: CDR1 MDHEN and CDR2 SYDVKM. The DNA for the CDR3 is TGTGCCAGCAGGGCCATACAGGGGGAGTTCACTGAAGCTTTCTTT. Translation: CASRAIQGEFTEAFF.

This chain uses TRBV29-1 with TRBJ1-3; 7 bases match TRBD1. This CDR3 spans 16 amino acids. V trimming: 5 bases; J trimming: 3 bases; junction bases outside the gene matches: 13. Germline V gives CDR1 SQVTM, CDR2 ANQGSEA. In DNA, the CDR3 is TGCAGCGTTTCCCTAAACACAGGGGCCGGTGGAAACACCATATATTTT. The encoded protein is CSVSLNTGAGGNTIYF.

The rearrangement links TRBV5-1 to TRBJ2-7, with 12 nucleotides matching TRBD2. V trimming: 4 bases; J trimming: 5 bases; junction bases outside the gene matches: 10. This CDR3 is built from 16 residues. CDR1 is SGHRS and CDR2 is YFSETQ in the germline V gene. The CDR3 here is CASSPGLAGPRDEQYF. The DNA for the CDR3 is TGCGCCAGCAGCCCCGGACTAGCGGGACCCCGAGACGAGCAGTACTTC.

CDR3 protein: CASSGRSYNEQFF. CDR3 DNA: TGTGCCAGTAGCGGGAGAAGTTACAATGAGCAGTTCTTC. The J gene is TRBJ2-1, the V gene TRBV19, with D perhaps TRBD2 (6 bases). Germline CDR1 LNHDA, CDR2 SQIVND (reference sequence). Trimming removed 6 bases from V and 4 bases from J, with 10 bases in between. The length of the CDR3 is 13 residues.

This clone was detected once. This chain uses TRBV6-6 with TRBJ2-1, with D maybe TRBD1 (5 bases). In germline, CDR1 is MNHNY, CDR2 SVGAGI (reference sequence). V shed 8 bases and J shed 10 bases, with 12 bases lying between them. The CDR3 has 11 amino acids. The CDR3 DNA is TGTGCCAGCTCCCCCCAGGGAGAGCAGTTCTTC. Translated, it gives CASSPQGEQFF.

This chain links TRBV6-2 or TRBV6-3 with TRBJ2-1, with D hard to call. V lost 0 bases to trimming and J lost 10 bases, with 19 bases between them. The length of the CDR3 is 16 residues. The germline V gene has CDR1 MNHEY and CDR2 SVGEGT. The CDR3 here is CASSYSTATRTREQFF. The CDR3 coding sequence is TGTGCCAGCAGTTACTCTACGGCTACGAGGACCCGGGAGCAGTTCTTC.

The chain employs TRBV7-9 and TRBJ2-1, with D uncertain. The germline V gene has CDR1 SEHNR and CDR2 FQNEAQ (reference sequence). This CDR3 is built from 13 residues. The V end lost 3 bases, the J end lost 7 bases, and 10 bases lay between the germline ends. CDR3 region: CASSFRSGNEQFF. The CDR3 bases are TGTGCCAGCAGCTTTCGAAGTGGAAATGAGCAGTTCTTC. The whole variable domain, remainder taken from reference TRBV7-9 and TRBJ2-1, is DTGVSQNPRHKITKRGQNVTFRCDPISEHNRLYWYRQTLGQGPEFLTYFQNEAQLEKSRLLSDRFSAERPKGSFSTLEIQRTEQGDSAMYLCASSFRSGNEQFFGPGTRLTVL.

The CDR3 sequence: CSVIGENPRGNTIYF. The DNA of the CDR3 is TGCAGCGTTATAGGGGAGAATCCGAGGGGAAACACCATATATTTT. This chain links TRBV29-1 with TRBJ1-3; perhaps TRBD1 as D (5 bases). CDR1 and CDR2 from the germline V gene are SQVTM and ANQGSEA. Trimming took 5 bases from V and 4 from J, leaving 18 bases between them. The CDR3 has 15 amino acids.

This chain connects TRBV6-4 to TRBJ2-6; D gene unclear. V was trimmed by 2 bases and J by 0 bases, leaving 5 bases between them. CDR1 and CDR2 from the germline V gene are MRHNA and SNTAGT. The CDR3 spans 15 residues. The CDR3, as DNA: TGTGCCAGCAGTGACGCAACCTCTGGGGCCAACGTCCTGACTTTC. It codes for CASSDATSGANVLTF.

The CDR3 DNA sequence: TGTGCCAGCAGTGAGTTAGGCCCGGGTTACGGTGAGCAGTTCTTC. Protein sequence: CASSELGPGYGEQFF. V gene TRBV6-1 combines with J gene TRBJ2-1; D gene ambiguous. V lost 3 bases and J 9 bases, leaving 18 bases between the germline ends. This CDR3 is built from 15 residues. From germline, CDR1 is MNHNS and CDR2 SASEGT.

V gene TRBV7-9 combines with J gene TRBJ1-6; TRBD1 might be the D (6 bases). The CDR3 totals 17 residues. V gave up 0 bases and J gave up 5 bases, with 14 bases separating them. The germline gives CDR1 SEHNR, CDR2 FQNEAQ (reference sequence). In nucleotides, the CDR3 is TGTGCCAGCAGCTTAGCCCAGACTAGGACAGATAATTCACCCCTCCACTTT. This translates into CASSLAQTRTDNSPLHF.